These 6 T cell receptor beta chains were all obtained from the same sample, sequenced in a study of T cell clonotyping in hematopoietic cell transplantation. Method: immunoSEQ multiplex PCR; TCRdb's copy keeps in-frame clones and lacks some. Of fewer than 20,000 clones listed, less than 80% are singletons. The sample taken for sequencing was peripheral blood mononuclear cells. Source of these receptors: a woman in her sixties or seventies in good health. Some clones in this sample may be carry-over from other donors' samples.

V gene TRBV30 combines with J gene TRBJ1-2; tentatively, D is TRBD1 (5 bases). Germline assignment: CDR1 GTSNPN and CDR2 SVGIG (reference sequence). Trimming took off 5 bases at V and 5 bases at J, with 9 bases between the two ends. The CDR3 loop spans 11 amino acids. The CDR3 region is CAWARQYGYTF. The CDR3 bases are TGTGCCTGGGCCCGACAGTATGGCTACACCTTC. Based on the CDR3 plus reference TRBV30 and TRBJ1-2, the full variable domain is SQTIHQWPATLVQPVGSPLSLECTVEGTSNPNLYWYRQAAGRGLQLLFYSVGIGQISSEVPQNLSASRPQDRQFILSSKKLLLSDSGFYLCAWARQYGYTFGSGTRLTVV.

The chain links TRBV7-2 to TRBJ2-5; D is unclear. Trimming shortened V by 5 bases and J by 6 bases, and 13 bases separated the two germline ends. The V gene's germline CDR1 is SGHTA and CDR2 FQGNSA. The CDR3 runs 13 residues. CDR3 DNA sequence: TGTGCCAGCAGCGCTACGGGCATGAAGACCCAGTACTTC. Its protein product is CASSATGMKTQYF.

V is TRBV10-1 and J is TRBJ1-3, with D hard to call. The CDR3 runs to 12 residues. Germline loops: CDR1 WNHNN, CDR2 SYGVQD (reference sequence). V gave up 2 bases and J gave up 4 bases, with 3 bases separating them. For the CDR3, the DNA is TGCGCCAGCAGTGAGCCGGGAAACACCATATATTTT. It is translated as CASSEPGNTIYF.

The chain uses TRBV27 and TRBJ2-1; maybe TRBD2 (5 bases). The CDR3 totals 17 residues. CDR1 is MNHEY and CDR2 is SMNVEV in the germline V gene (reference sequence). The V end lost 5 bases, the J end lost 0 bases, and 17 bases lay between the germline ends. CDR3 sequence: CASSLSSSSSSYNEQFF. DNA of the CDR3: TGTGCCAGCAGTCTCTCTAGCAGTTCGAGCTCCTACAATGAGCAGTTCTTC.

A single count supports this clone. The chain links TRBV25-1 to TRBJ1-1; no reliable D call. The CDR3 is 13 amino acids. V lost 5 bases to trimming and J lost 3 bases, with 10 bases between them. Germline CDR1 reads MGHDK; CDR2 reads SYGVNS. The CDR3 coding sequence is TGTGCCAGCAGTCCACGGGGTTACACTGAAGCTTTCTTT. Protein sequence: CASSPRGYTEAFF.

The rearrangement joins TRBV7-6 to TRBJ1-2; D is undetermined. Per germline, CDR1 SGHVS and CDR2 FNYEAQ. Deletions cut 1 base from V and 6 bases from J, with 12 bases between. This CDR3 has 14 amino acids. DNA of the CDR3: TGTGCCAGCAGCTTAGATCTTAAAGGGAATGGCTACACCTTC. Amino acid sequence: CASSLDLKGNGYTF.